The rows below give T cell receptor beta chains drawn from one sample of a study of lymphopenia after photon versus proton radiotherapy. TCRdb's copy holds only in-frame clones and misses some; the assay was immunoSEQ multiplex PCR. The sample holds around 150,000 clones; approximately 90% are singletons and the top ten take around 5.1%. Specimen: peripheral blood, collected from a patient treated with photon-based radiotherapy. The source of these receptors is a man aged 50 or older with gastric cancer. The CDR3 runs from the conserved cysteine through the conserved F or W. Fields, in order: V gene, CDR3 length, CDR3 protein.

V gene: TRBV7-6
CDR3 length: 13
CDR3 protein: CASSTTGVGEQYF

V gene: TRBV2
CDR3 length: 14
CDR3 protein: CASTRTPGGDTQYF

V gene: TRBV9
CDR3 length: 14
CDR3 protein: CASSGLAEYNEQFF

V gene: TRBV5-6
CDR3 length: 16
CDR3 protein: CASELRGGRAYNEQFF

V gene: TRBV4-1
CDR3 length: 15
CDR3 protein: CASSPLAGQTETQYF

V gene: TRBV18
CDR3 length: 15
CDR3 protein: CASSPPGDRGPTALF

V gene: TRBV27
CDR3 length: 15
CDR3 protein: CASSPMTGGVTEAFF

V gene: TRBV6-6
CDR3 length: 15
CDR3 protein: CASTDRVAMGTEAFF

V gene: TRBV6-1
CDR3 length: 15
CDR3 protein: CASSERGRGYNEQFF

V gene: TRBV9
CDR3 length: 18
CDR3 protein: CASSPQGLAGLKAYEQYF

V gene: TRBV7-2
CDR3 length: 14
CDR3 protein: CASRGTGDTDTQYF

V gene: TRBV7-7
CDR3 length: 13
CDR3 protein: CASSLQENTEAFF

V gene: TRBV9
CDR3 length: 14
CDR3 protein: CASSVEGGYTEAFF

V gene: TRBV7-6
CDR3 length: 16
CDR3 protein: CASSATGTGRLGTQYF

V gene: TRBV6-6
CDR3 length: 14
CDR3 protein: CASSYRGLNQPQHF

V gene: TRBV23-1
CDR3 length: 17
CDR3 protein: CASSQSKAGGGYNEQFF

V gene: TRBV6-1
CDR3 length: 15
CDR3 protein: CASRKDQYGNQPQHF

V gene: TRBV5-1
CDR3 length: 13
CDR3 protein: CASSFKVGNEQFF

V gene: TRBV28
CDR3 length: 11
CDR3 protein: CASSFRQKLFF

V gene: TRBV6-1
CDR3 length: 15
CDR3 protein: CASSEAYAGVYEQYF

V gene: TRBV11-2
CDR3 length: 17
CDR3 protein: CASSLSYTGARNTEAFF

V gene: TRBV7-3
CDR3 length: 15
CDR3 protein: CASSLYGGMADTQYF

V gene: TRBV7-9
CDR3 length: 13
CDR3 protein: CASSLSWADTQYF

V gene: TRBV29-1
CDR3 length: 15
CDR3 protein: CSVESRASGRYEQYF

V gene: TRBV14
CDR3 length: 16
CDR3 protein: CASSQDPDRVEEKLFF

V gene: TRBV27
CDR3 length: 16
CDR3 protein: CASSLRPEVNTGELFF

V gene: TRBV27
CDR3 length: 15
CDR3 protein: CASSLAPGKTQPQHF

V gene: TRBV5-5
CDR3 length: 15
CDR3 protein: CASTAGGSKPDTQYF

V gene: TRBV5-4
CDR3 length: 16
CDR3 protein: CASSSTGRGSYNEQFF

V gene: TRBV5-1
CDR3 length: 17
CDR3 protein: CASSSSLAGGHLSEQFF

V gene: TRBV5-1
CDR3 length: 13
CDR3 protein: CASSSTQNYGYTF

V gene: TRBV11-1
CDR3 length: 14
CDR3 protein: CASSVYRGTGELFF

V gene: TRBV5-4
CDR3 length: 15
CDR3 protein: CASTSGGQKADTQYF

V gene: TRBV30
CDR3 length: 13
CDR3 protein: CASSGSSYNEQFF

V gene: TRBV6-1
CDR3 length: 14
CDR3 protein: CASSDPDRALKAFF

V gene: TRBV30
CDR3 length: 14
CDR3 protein: CAWTSGTSTYEQYF

V gene: TRBV18
CDR3 length: 14
CDR3 protein: CASSPVQEQETQYF

V gene: TRBV5-5
CDR3 length: 13
CDR3 protein: CASSGLQGNTIYF

V gene: TRBV7-2
CDR3 length: 12
CDR3 protein: CASSPTRDEAFF

V gene: TRBV28
CDR3 length: 14
CDR3 protein: CAGGTSGTSDTQYF

V gene: TRBV6-5
CDR3 length: 12
CDR3 protein: CASSYSVGEQFF

V gene: TRBV7-2
CDR3 length: 14
CDR3 protein: CASSSQGTNEKLFF

V gene: TRBV14
CDR3 length: 14
CDR3 protein: CASSQDRGAREQYF

V gene: TRBV5-5
CDR3 length: 17
CDR3 protein: CASSLSQPSSGANVLTF

V gene: TRBV4-1
CDR3 length: 13
CDR3 protein: CASSQEEADTQYF

V gene: TRBV30
CDR3 length: 16
CDR3 protein: CAWSRTSRTGGGGYTF

V gene: TRBV2
CDR3 length: 14
CDR3 protein: CASTLGGQGYEQYF

V gene: TRBV7-2
CDR3 length: 14
CDR3 protein: CASSYRQVQETQYF

V gene: TRBV4-1
CDR3 length: 14
CDR3 protein: CASRLAGGPSEQFF

V gene: TRBV5-1
CDR3 length: 14
CDR3 protein: CASSLVSAEDTQYF

V gene: TRBV28
CDR3 length: 13
CDR3 protein: CASRMTGSTEAFF

V gene: TRBV7-3
CDR3 length: 19
CDR3 protein: CASSSPSRGGGRSYNEQFF

V gene: TRBV4-1
CDR3 length: 16
CDR3 protein: CASSQSSGRLEETQYF

V gene: TRBV15
CDR3 length: 15
CDR3 protein: CATRTSGSFSYEQYF